This T cell receptor (beta chain) was profiled in a study of control samples from healthy donors and cancer patients. Germline V gene sequence: CDR1 LGHNA, CDR2 YSLEER. The CDR3 totals 13 residues. Deletions cut 4 bases from V and 12 bases from J, with 16 bases between. Method: immunoSEQ multiplex PCR; TCRdb's copy keeps in-frame clones and lacks some. Among fewer than 200,000 clones listed, roughly 90% were seen once. V usage is TRBV4-3 and J usage is TRBJ2-4; D possibly corresponds to TRBD2 (6 bases). Sequenced sample: blood. The TCR comes from a woman in her forties or fifties in good health. CDR3 DNA sequence: TGCGCCAGCAGCCCTACCCTGGGAGGACGTCAGTACTTC. This sequence encodes CASSPTLGGRQYF.